The 6 T cell receptor beta chains in this list originate from one sample, sequenced in a study of T cells in Graves' hyperthyroidism and ophthalmopathy. RNA transcripts served as the template for amplifying TCR beta CDR3 regions. The primer set for the first-round RT-PCR of the TCR CDR3 was HTBI. TCRdb recomputed calls from the multiplex PCR reads with MiXCR, one row per CDR3 protein. Here the sample spans about 500,000 distinct CDR3 sequences, about 16% being singletons. The sequenced sample was blood. The receptors derive from a woman in her 30s with Graves' ophthalmopathy.

CDR3 coding DNA: TGTGCCAGCAAGCCGGGACAGGGTGGCGAGCAGTACTTC. Translation gives CASKPGQGGEQYF. The V gene is TRBV11-2, the J gene TRBJ2-7; 9 bases agree with TRBD1. Germline lookup yields CDR1 SGHAT and CDR2 FQNNGV. Trimming removed 7 bases from V and 6 bases from J; junction bases left unmatched: 7. The CDR3 extends over 13 amino acids.

The chain joins TRBV30 to TRBJ2-7; D is possibly TRBD1 (6 bases). The CDR3 is made up of 12 amino acids. V gave up 5 bases and J gave up 0 bases, with 8 bases separating them. Germline V gene sequence: CDR1 GTSNPN, CDR2 SVGIG (reference sequence). The CDR3 is CAWGDTSYEQYF. CDR3 DNA: TGTGCCTGGGGGGACACCTCCTACGAGCAGTACTTC.

This clonotype was seen repeatedly, ten times or more. CDR3 sequence: CASTLPFRQGANYGYTF. In nucleotides, the CDR3 is TGTGCCAGCACCCTCCCATTTCGACAGGGGGCTAACTATGGCTACACCTTC. This chain joins TRBV2 and TRBJ1-2, with 9 bases aligning to TRBD1. The V and J ends lost 7 bases and 0 bases, in that order; junction bases with no gene match: 12. The CDR3 is 17 amino acids. Germline values: CDR1 SNHLY, CDR2 FYNNEI.

This clonotype was counted at least ten times. This chain uses TRBV2 with TRBJ2-1; D might be TRBD2 (5 bases). Germline V CDR1 and CDR2: SNHLY, FYNNEI. The CDR3 is made up of 13 amino acids. V lost 1 base and J 9 bases, leaving 10 bases between the germline ends. For the CDR3, the DNA is TGTGCCAGCAGTGAAGTCTTAGGAGGTGAGCAGTTCTTC. Protein sequence: CASSEVLGGEQFF.

This clonotype was seen more than once but under ten times. The chain combines TRBV20-1 with TRBJ2-7, with TRBD1 as a possible D gene (6 bases). Trimming took 6 bases from V and 0 from J, leaving 18 bases between them. This CDR3 spans 15 amino acids. The germline V gene has CDR1 DFQATT and CDR2 SNEGSKA (reference sequence). CDR3 region: CSAKFPTGSSYEQYF. In DNA, the CDR3 is TGCAGTGCCAAATTCCCTACAGGGAGCTCCTACGAGCAGTACTTC.

The chain employs TRBV19 and TRBJ2-6; TRBD2 matches 8 bases. The CDR3 length is 16 residues. The germline gives CDR1 LNHDA, CDR2 SQIVND (reference sequence). Trimming took 3 bases from V and 2 from J; bases not matched to a gene: 3. The CDR3 sequence is CASSMAAGAGANVLTF. DNA for the CDR3: TGTGCCAGTAGTATGGCAGCGGGAGCTGGGGCCAACGTCCTGACTTTC.